The sequence of this T cell receptor beta chain was determined in a study of T cell changes during pregnancy in multiple sclerosis. The length of the CDR3 is 13 residues. Per germline, CDR1 SGHNT and CDR2 YENEEA. The germline V and J ends were trimmed by 1 base and 1 base, with 5 bases remaining between them. Data came from immunoSEQ multiplex PCR; TCRdb stores just in-frame clones and leaves some out. The table has under 100,000 clones, around 90% seen once. This sequence joins TRBV11-3 and TRBJ2-7; D unresolved. The source is a female donor in good health, enrolled as a control in a pregnancy study. The material sequenced was peripheral blood, taken in the first trimester of pregnancy. CDR3 bases: TGTGCCAGCAGCTTAGGTTCATCCTACGAGCAGTACTTC. This translates into CASSLGSSYEQYF.